These T cell receptor beta chains were read from a single sample in a study of shared clonotypes between healthy human individuals. Sequencing used immunoSEQ multiplex PCR; TCRdb keeps in-frame clones, though not all of them. The data contain some 1 million clones, about 75% of them seen just once; the ten biggest clones take up 1.2% to 1.5%. Sample: memory CD4+ T cells sorted from blood. The receptor source for this set is a man between 18 and 35 years old in good health. Both conserved end residues are part of each CDR3. D genes are given only for firm matches. A row's size may be missing; if present it is once, few, many or a size class.

j_gene	d_gene	v_gene	abundance	CDR3aa	CDR3nt
TRBJ1-4	.	TRBV9	.	CASSVSASWGTNEKLFF	TGTGCCAGCAGCGTGTCGGCCTCTTGGGGAACTAATGAAAAACTGTTTTTT
TRBJ1-2	.	TRBV2	.	CASSSEGGQTSGYTF	TGTGCCAGCAGTTCTGAGGGGGGCCAGACTAGTGGCTACACCTTC
TRBJ2-7	.	TRBV6-5	.	CASSYSRGLADEQYF	TGTGCCAGCAGTTACTCACGGGGGCTAGCCGACGAGCAGTACTTC
TRBJ2-4	.	TRBV5-6	.	CASSLIRDKGDIQYF	TGTGCCAGCAGCCTGATCCGGGACAAAGGGGACATTCAGTACTTC
TRBJ2-4	.	TRBV30	many	CAWSAGTAAKNIQYF	TGTGCCTGGAGTGCCGGGACGGCAGCCAAAAACATTCAGTACTTC
TRBJ2-7	TRBD1	TRBV18	.	CASSSLGQTYEQYF	TGTGCCAGCTCGTCCCTGGGACAGACTTACGAGCAGTACTTC
TRBJ1-1	TRBD1	TRBV7-9	.	CASSVRQGYGTEAFF	TGTGCCAGCAGCGTACGACAGGGGTATGGCACTGAAGCTTTCTTT
TRBJ1-4	.	TRBV6-5	.	CASIQGTTNEKLFF	TGTGCCAGCATACAGGGAACAACTAATGAAAAACTGTTTTTT
TRBJ2-7	.	TRBV5-1	.	CASSSDVEYEQYF	TGCGCCAGCAGTTCGGACGTGGAGTACGAGCAGTACTTC
TRBJ1-5	.	TRBV6-5	once	CASSYLGRGGYQPQHF	TGTGCCAGCAGTTACCTCGGCAGGGGAGGATATCAGCCCCAGCATTTT
TRBJ2-2	.	TRBV5-1	few	CASSLRNTGELFF	TGCGCCAGCAGCTTGAGGAACACCGGGGAGCTGTTTTTT
TRBJ1-6	TRBD1	TRBV19	.	CASSIGGQGVSPLHF	TGTGCCAGTAGTATTGGGGGACAGGGAGTTTCACCCCTCCACTTT
TRBJ2-2	TRBD1	TRBV11-3	.	CASSLGGGPNTGELFF	TGTGCCAGCAGCTTAGGAGGGGGCCCGAACACCGGGGAGCTGTTTTTT
TRBJ1-2	TRBD1	TRBV29-1	.	CSVRTGLIYGYTF	TGCAGCGTTCGGACAGGGCTCATCTATGGCTACACCTTC
TRBJ2-3	TRBD2	TRBV7-2	.	CASSRVAGGTDTQYF	TGTGCCAGCAGCCGGGTAGCGGGGGGGACAGATACGCAGTATTTT
TRBJ1-6	.	TRBV6-6	.	CASTRTNSPLHF	TGTGCCAGCACACGGACGAATTCACCCCTCCACTTT
TRBJ2-7	.	TRBV30	.	CAWALQGPLEQYF	TGTGCCTGGGCACTGCAGGGTCCCCTCGAGCAGTACTTC
TRBJ2-4	.	TRBV2	.	CASSPNQKKNIQYF	TGTGCCAGCAGCCCCAACCAGAAAAAAAACATTCAGTACTTC
TRBJ2-3	TRBD2	TRBV29-1	once	CSVETSGTDTQYF	TGCAGCGTTGAAACTAGCGGCACAGATACGCAGTATTTT
TRBJ2-1	.	TRBV20-1	.	CSARVNEQFF	TGCAGTGCTAGAGTCAATGAGCAGTTCTTC
TRBJ1-1	TRBD1	TRBV5-1	.	CASSLQGARNTEAFF	TGCGCCAGCAGCTTACAGGGGGCGAGGAACACTGAAGCTTTCTTT
TRBJ1-6	.	TRBV2	.	CASRTPKGEDNSPLHF	TGTGCCAGCAGGACGCCCAAGGGGGAGGATAATTCACCCCTCCACTTT
TRBJ1-1	.	TRBV5-1	.	CASSSSGANTEAFF	TGCGCCAGCAGCTCGTCAGGGGCAAACACTGAAGCTTTCTTT
TRBJ2-7	.	TRBV29-1	.	CSAVEVGNEQYF	TGCAGCGCCGTTGAGGTGGGAAACGAGCAGTACTTC
TRBJ2-7	.	TRBV18	.	CASSPTGQPTYEQYF	TGTGCCAGCTCACCAACAGGACAGCCCACCTACGAGCAGTACTTC
TRBJ1-1	.	TRBV7-2	.	CASSWAGTGNTEAFF	TGTGCCAGCAGCTGGGCTGGGACGGGAAACACTGAAGCTTTCTTT
TRBJ2-3	TRBD2	TRBV2	.	CARGGSGGTDTQYF	TGTGCCAGGGGAGGGAGCGGGGGCACAGATACGCAGTATTTT
TRBJ2-1	.	TRBV4-2	once	CASSQVISAFNEQFF	TGTGCCAGCAGCCAAGTGATAAGCGCTTTTAATGAGCAGTTCTTC
TRBJ2-7	.	TRBV11-2	.	CASSLDSPPYYEQYF	TGTGCCAGCAGCTTAGATAGTCCACCATATTACGAGCAGTACTTC
TRBJ2-3	.	TRBV4-1	.	CASSHTHGGKDTQYF	TGCGCCAGCAGCCACACACACGGGGGAAAAGATACGCAGTATTTT
TRBJ2-3	.	TRBV5-1	once	CASSLGNDIGTDTQYF	TGCGCCAGCAGCTTGGGAAACGACATTGGGACAGATACGCAGTATTTT
TRBJ1-2	TRBD1	TRBV28	few	CASKGTGIIYGYTF	TGTGCCAGCAAGGGGACAGGAATTATCTATGGCTACACCTTC
TRBJ1-3	TRBD1	TRBV5-4	.	CASSSITGGSGNTIYF	TGTGCCAGCAGCTCGATAACAGGGGGCTCTGGAAACACCATATATTTT
TRBJ2-7	.	TRBV5-1	.	CASKPDTPSYEQYF	TGCGCCAGCAAGCCGGACACTCCTTCCTACGAGCAGTACTTC
TRBJ1-3	.	TRBV7-9	.	CASSLDGQAAGNTIYF	TGTGCCAGCAGCTTGGACGGTCAGGCGGCTGGAAACACCATATATTTT
TRBJ1-5	TRBD1	TRBV10-3	.	CAIGGGLDQPQHF	TGTGCGATAGGGGGCGGACTCGATCAGCCCCAGCATTTT
TRBJ1-5	.	TRBV28	.	CASSLGGVRSNQPQHF	TGTGCCAGCAGTTTAGGTGGGGTTAGAAGCAATCAGCCCCAGCATTTT
TRBJ2-2	.	TRBV19	.	CASSIGRRTGELFF	TGTGCCAGTAGTATAGGGAGGAGAACCGGGGAGCTGTTTTTT
TRBJ1-2	TRBD1	TRBV19	.	CAIRDREDYGYTF	TGTGCCATAAGGGACAGGGAGGACTATGGCTACACCTTC
TRBJ2-2	.	TRBV2	.	CASILGYTGELFF	TGTGCCAGCATACTGGGCTACACCGGGGAGCTGTTTTTT
TRBJ2-7	.	TRBV5-6	few	CASSIYRSEQYF	TGTGCCAGCAGCATTTACAGGTCCGAGCAGTACTTC
TRBJ2-7	.	TRBV5-4	.	CASSLTGSRYEQYF	TGTGCCAGCAGCTTAACGGGAAGTCGGTACGAGCAGTACTTC
TRBJ2-5	.	TRBV7-2	.	CASSLVGSAKETQYF	TGTGCCAGCAGCTTAGTCGGTAGCGCTAAAGAGACCCAGTACTTC
TRBJ1-6	.	TRBV9	.	CASSGEPTGGSPLHF	TGTGCCAGCAGCGGAGAACCAACAGGAGGTTCACCCCTCCACTTT
TRBJ2-6	.	TRBV6-1	.	CASSENWSSGANVLTF	TGTGCCAGCAGTGAGAACTGGAGCTCTGGGGCCAACGTCCTGACTTTC
TRBJ2-7	.	TRBV6-5	.	CASVPGPAGVYEQYF	TGTGCCAGCGTCCCTGGACCAGCCGGTGTCTACGAGCAGTACTTC
TRBJ1-5	TRBD1	TRBV7-9	few	CASSLDRGSNQPQHF	TGTGCCAGCAGCTTAGACAGGGGAAGCAATCAGCCCCAGCATTTT
TRBJ2-1	.	TRBV2	.	CASRSQLHEQFF	TGTGCCAGCAGATCCCAGTTGCATGAGCAGTTCTTC
TRBJ2-1	.	TRBV5-1	once	CASSLAGSVINEQFF	TGCGCCAGCAGCTTGGCCGGGAGTGTTATCAATGAGCAGTTCTTC
TRBJ2-2	TRBD1	TRBV5-1	.	CASSRTGTGGSTGELFF	TGCGCCAGCAGCCGAACGGGGACAGGGGGATCCACCGGGGAGCTGTTTTTT
TRBJ2-2	TRBD1	TRBV19	once	CASTWDRLNTGELFF	TGTGCCAGTACCTGGGACAGGTTAAACACCGGGGAGCTGTTTTTT
TRBJ1-2	.	TRBV20-1	.	CSATPGYTF	TGCAGTGCTACGCCGGGCTACACCTTC